This TCR beta chain derives from a study of regulatory T cells in long-lasting Graves disease. Study at large: Graves' patients, newly diagnosed, had taken antithyroid drugs under 3 months.

In its sample, this clonotype was seen a few times. Its specificity is not known. This is likely an artifact of a read error, given a far larger clone one base away. Findings and caveats of the study: Accuracy could have been hurt by small sample size.

Time point specified: newly diagnosed GD, antithyroid drugs for less than 3 months. The TCR library was made from RNA that had been extracted from PBMCs in TRIzol. iRepertoire HTBI primers and Arm-PCR of CDR3 regions built TCR beta libraries. TCRdb reanalysed the multiplex PCR reads using MiXCR and keeps one entry per CDR3 protein. This sample has around 230,000 distinct CDR3 sequences; around 19% occur once, and the top ten carry 22%. The CDR3 spans 14 residues. Sequenced material: peripheral blood mononuclear cells (PBMCs), taken at new diagnosis, from a patient treated with antithyroid drugs. This sequence joins TRBV12-3 or TRBV12-4 and TRBJ2-4; D tentatively reads TRBD1 or TRBD2 (5 bases each). This clonotype originated in a female donor with Graves disease. The CDR3 loop is CASSRVLAKSIQYF. The CDR3 bases are TGTGCCAGCAGCAGGGTGCTAGCCAAAAGCATTCAGTACTTC.